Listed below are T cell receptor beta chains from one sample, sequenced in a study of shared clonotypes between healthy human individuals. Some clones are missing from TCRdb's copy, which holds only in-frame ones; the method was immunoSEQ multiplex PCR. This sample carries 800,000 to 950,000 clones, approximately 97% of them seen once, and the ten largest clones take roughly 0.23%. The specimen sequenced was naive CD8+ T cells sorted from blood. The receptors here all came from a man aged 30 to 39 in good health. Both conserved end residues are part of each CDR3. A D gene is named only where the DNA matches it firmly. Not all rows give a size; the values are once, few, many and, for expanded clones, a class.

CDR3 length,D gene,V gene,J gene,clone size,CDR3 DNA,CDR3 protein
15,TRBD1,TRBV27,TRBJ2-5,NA,TGTGCCAGCAGACCGATAGAAGGGGGCGTTGAGACCCAGTACTTC,CASRPIEGGVETQYF
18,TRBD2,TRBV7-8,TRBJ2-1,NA,TGTGCCAGCAGCTTAGCGAGGAGCGGGAGGGGCTCCTACAATGAGCAGTTCTTC,CASSLARSGRGSYNEQFF
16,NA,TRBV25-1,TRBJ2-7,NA,TGTGCCAGCAGTGACCCCTCATCGCCCTACTCCTACGAGCAGTACTTC,CASSDPSSPYSYEQYF
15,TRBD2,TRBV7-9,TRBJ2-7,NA,TGTGCCAGCAGCCCAGGGGGGACTAGCGCCGACGAGCAGTACTTC,CASSPGGTSADEQYF
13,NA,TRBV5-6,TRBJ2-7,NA,TGTGCCAGCACCGAGGAGCACTCCTACGAGCAGTACTTC,CASTEEHSYEQYF
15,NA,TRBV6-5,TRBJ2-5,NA,TGTGCCAGCAGTTACTCACAACAGGGCGGAGAGACCCAGTACTTC,CASSYSQQGGETQYF
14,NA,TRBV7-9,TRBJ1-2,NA,TGTGCCAGCAGCTTAGAAGAGAGCCTCGGGGGCTACACCTTC,CASSLEESLGGYTF
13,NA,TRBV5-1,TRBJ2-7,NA,TGCGCCAGCAGCTTTGGCAGGGACTACGAGCAGTACTTC,CASSFGRDYEQYF
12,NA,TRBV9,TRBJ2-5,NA,TGTGCCAGCAGCGTAGGCTCCGAGACCCAGTACTTC,CASSVGSETQYF
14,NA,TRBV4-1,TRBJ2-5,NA,TGCGCCAGCAGCCAAGAAGGGGGGTGGCAGACCCAGTACTTC,CASSQEGGWQTQYF
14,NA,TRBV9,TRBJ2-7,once,TGTGCCAGCAGCGCACAGGTCCGCCCCGACGAGCAGTACTTC,CASSAQVRPDEQYF
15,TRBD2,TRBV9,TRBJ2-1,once,TGTGCCAGCAGCGTAGCCAAGGGACTAGCTGATGAGCAGTTCTTC,CASSVAKGLADEQFF
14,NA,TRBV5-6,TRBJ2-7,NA,TGTGCCAGCAGCTATAGCGCCAGCTCCTACGAGCAGTACTTC,CASSYSASSYEQYF
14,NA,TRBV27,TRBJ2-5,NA,TGTGCCAGCAGTTTGAGGGCGCTGGGAGAGACCCAGTACTTC,CASSLRALGETQYF
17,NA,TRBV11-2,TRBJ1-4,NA,TGTGCCAGCAGTTCGTCCTCCTCAGGGGCGGCTAATGAAAAACTGTTTTTT,CASSSSSSGAANEKLFF
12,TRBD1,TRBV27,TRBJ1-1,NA,TGTGCCAGCGCCCAGGGGGCCTACCGAGCTTTCTTT,CASAQGAYRAFF
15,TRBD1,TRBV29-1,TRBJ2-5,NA,TGCAGCGTTGAAGACGGACAGGGGGCGGTTGAGACCCAGTACTTC,CSVEDGQGAVETQYF
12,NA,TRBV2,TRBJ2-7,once,TGTGCCAGCAGTGATAGGGTTTTCGAGCAGTACTTC,CASSDRVFEQYF
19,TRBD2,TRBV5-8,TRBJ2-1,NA,TGTGCCAGCAGCAGGGGACTAGCGGGAGGGCCGAGCTCCTACAATGAGCAGTTCTTC,CASSRGLAGGPSSYNEQFF
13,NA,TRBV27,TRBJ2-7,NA,TGTGCCAGCAGTTTAGGGACCGAGGCCGAGCAGTACTTC,CASSLGTEAEQYF
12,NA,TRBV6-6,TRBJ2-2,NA,TGTGCCAGCAACGGGTGGGAGAGGGAGCTGTTTTTT,CASNGWERELFF
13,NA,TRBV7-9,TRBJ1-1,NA,TGTGCCAGCAGCTTTGTGGGGAACACTGAAGCTTTCTTT,CASSFVGNTEAFF
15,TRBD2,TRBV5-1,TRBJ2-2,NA,TGCGCCAGCTCCCTAGCGGGAGTAAGTAACGGGGAGCTGTTTTTT,CASSLAGVSNGELFF
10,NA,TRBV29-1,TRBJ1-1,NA,TGCAGCGTCGAGGAGTTAGAAGCTTTCTTT,CSVEELEAFF
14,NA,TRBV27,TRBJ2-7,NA,TGTGCCAGCAGTTTTAATGGCAGGGGCCACGAGCAGTACTTC,CASSFNGRGHEQYF
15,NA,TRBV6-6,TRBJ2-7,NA,TGTGCCAGCAGTTACCGCGCGGGGGCAGGATACGAGCAGTACTTC,CASSYRAGAGYEQYF
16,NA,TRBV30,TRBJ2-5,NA,TGTGCCTGGAGTCCCCGCCTTATTAGCGGCCAAGAGACCCAGTACTTC,CAWSPRLISGQETQYF
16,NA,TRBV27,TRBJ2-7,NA,TGTGCCAGCAGTAAATATCAGGGGTACCTCGGGGGCGAGCAGTACTTC,CASSKYQGYLGGEQYF
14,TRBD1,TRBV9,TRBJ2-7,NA,TGTGCCAGCAGCGGGGCAGGGGGCGTCTACGAGCAGTACTTC,CASSGAGGVYEQYF
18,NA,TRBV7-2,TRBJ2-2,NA,TGTGCCAGCAGCACCAAACCTCTAGTTTACGGGGCCACCGGGGAGCTGTTTTTT,CASSTKPLVYGATGELFF
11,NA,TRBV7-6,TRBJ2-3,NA,TGTGCCAGCAGCTCGAGAGATACGCAGTATTTT,CASSSRDTQYF
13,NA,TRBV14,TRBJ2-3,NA,TGTGCCAGCAGCAGGGCCGCCTCAGATACGCAGTATTTT,CASSRAASDTQYF
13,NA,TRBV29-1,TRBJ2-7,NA,TGCAGCGTTGAAACAGAGCTAGGTGTCGAGCAGTACTTC,CSVETELGVEQYF
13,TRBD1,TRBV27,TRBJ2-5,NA,TGTGCCAGCAGCACAGGGGATCTAGATACCCAGTACTTC,CASSTGDLDTQYF
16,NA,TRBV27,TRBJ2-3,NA,TGTGCCAGCAGTATTACCGGCGTGGGAAACACAGATACGCAGTATTTT,CASSITGVGNTDTQYF
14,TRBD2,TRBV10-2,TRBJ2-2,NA,TGCGCCAGCAGGGGACTAGCGGGTACCGGGGAGCTGTTTTTT,CASRGLAGTGELFF
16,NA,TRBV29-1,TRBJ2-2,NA,TGCAGCGCGTACCCTGCAGGGGAGCCCCACACCGGGGAGCTGTTTTTT,CSAYPAGEPHTGELFF
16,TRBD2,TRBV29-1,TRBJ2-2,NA,TGCAGCGCGAGAGTAGCGGGAGGCCTTAACACCGGGGAGCTGTTTTTT,CSARVAGGLNTGELFF
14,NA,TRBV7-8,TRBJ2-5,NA,TGTGCCAGCAGCTTACCAGGGCCACAAGAGACCCAGTACTTC,CASSLPGPQETQYF
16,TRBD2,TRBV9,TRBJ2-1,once,TGTGCCAGCAGCGAGGGGCTAGCGGGAGCAGTTGGGGAGCAGTTCTTC,CASSEGLAGAVGEQFF
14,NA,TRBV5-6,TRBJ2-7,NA,TGTGCCAGCAGCTGGGGGGACTCGACCTACGAGCAGTACTTC,CASSWGDSTYEQYF
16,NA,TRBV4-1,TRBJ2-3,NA,TGCGCCAGCAGCCAAGATGAAGGCCCTAACGCGGATACGCAGTATTTT,CASSQDEGPNADTQYF
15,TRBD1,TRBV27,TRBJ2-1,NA,TGTGCCAGCAGTACCGGGACAGGGACCGTTGGTGAGCAGTTCTTC,CASSTGTGTVGEQFF
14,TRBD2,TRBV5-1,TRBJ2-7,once,TGCGCCAGCAGCTTGGGGACTAGCGCCATCGAGCAGTACTTC,CASSLGTSAIEQYF
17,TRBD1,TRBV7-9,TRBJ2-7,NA,TGTGCCAGCAGCGTATCAACGCCGGGACAGGGGGCATACGAGCAGTACTTC,CASSVSTPGQGAYEQYF
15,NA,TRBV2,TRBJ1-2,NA,TGTGCCAGCAGTCCGGGACCTACGGCTAACTATGGCTACACCTTC,CASSPGPTANYGYTF
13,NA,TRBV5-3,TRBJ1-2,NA,TGTGCCAGAAGTACCTACAGGGTAGCTGGCTACACCTTC,CARSTYRVAGYTF
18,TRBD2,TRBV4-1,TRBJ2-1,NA,TGCGCCAGCAGCCAGATACCGGGACTAGCGGGACCCTACAATGAGCAGTTCTTC,CASSQIPGLAGPYNEQFF
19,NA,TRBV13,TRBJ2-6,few,TGTGCCAGCACAAACGTTTTCAGGGGTTCGGGGGCTGGGGCCAACGTCCTGACTTTC,CASTNVFRGSGAGANVLTF
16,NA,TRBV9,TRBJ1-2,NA,TGTGCCAGCAGCTATTTTCTGACAGGCGCTAACTATGGCTACACCTTC,CASSYFLTGANYGYTF
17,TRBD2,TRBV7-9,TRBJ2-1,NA,TGTGCCAGCAGCTCGTATGGGGGACTAGCGACCTACAATGAGCAGTTCTTC,CASSSYGGLATYNEQFF
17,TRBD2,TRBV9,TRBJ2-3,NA,TGTGCCAGCAGCGTAGGGACTAGCGGGCGACCCACAGATACGCAGTATTTT,CASSVGTSGRPTDTQYF